Listed below are T cell receptor beta chains from one sample, sequenced in a study of blood T cell repertoires in COVID-19. Clones were sequenced by immunoSEQ multiplex PCR, and TCRdb holds only the in-frame ones, with some missing. The repertoire holds 55,000 to 90,000 clones, with approximately 91% as singletons. The sequenced sample consisted of peripheral blood. The receptors were gathered from a human donor with active COVID-19. The donor label of this sample is uncertain. Each CDR3 is given with its conserved first and last residue. Each record gives: V gene, J gene, D gene, clone size, CDR3 DNA, CDR3 protein. The D gene is left open where the match is weak. Clone size is not always given. Where it is, it says once, few, many or a class for expanded clones.

v_call: TRBV11-2; j_call: TRBJ2-1; d_call: TRBD2; clone_size: .; cdr3_nt: TGTGCCAGCAGCTTAGGGACTAGCGGTTACAATGAGCAGTTCTTC; cdr3_aa: CASSLGTSGYNEQFF
v_call: TRBV28; j_call: TRBJ2-1; d_call: TRBD2; clone_size: .; cdr3_nt: TGTGCCAGCAGTTCTCGGACTAGCGGGGCTGCCTACAATGAGCAGTTCTTC; cdr3_aa: CASSSRTSGAAYNEQFF
v_call: TRBV3-1/TRBV3-2; j_call: TRBJ2-7; d_call: .; clone_size: once; cdr3_nt: TGTGCCAGCGGGGGGGGGCCGTACGAGCAGTACTTC; cdr3_aa: CASGGGPYEQYF
v_call: TRBV25-1; j_call: TRBJ2-1; d_call: .; clone_size: .; cdr3_nt: TGTGCCAGCAGTACGGTAATTTATGAGCAGTTCTTC; cdr3_aa: CASSTVIYEQFF
v_call: TRBV3-1/TRBV3-2; j_call: TRBJ2-7; d_call: .; clone_size: .; cdr3_nt: TGTGCCAGCAGCCAAGATCCTAGCGCCTACGAGCAGTACTTC; cdr3_aa: CASSQDPSAYEQYF
v_call: TRBV6-5; j_call: TRBJ1-1; d_call: .; clone_size: .; cdr3_nt: TGTGCCAGCAATAAGCCAGGGAACACTGAAGCTTTCTTT; cdr3_aa: CASNKPGNTEAFF
v_call: TRBV28; j_call: TRBJ1-1; d_call: .; clone_size: .; cdr3_nt: TGTGCCAGCAGTTTAGATCCAGTGAACACTGAAGCTTTCTTT; cdr3_aa: CASSLDPVNTEAFF
v_call: TRBV7-7; j_call: TRBJ2-5; d_call: TRBD2; clone_size: once; cdr3_nt: TGTGCCAGCAGCTTATTGGGACTAGCGGGAACGGAGACCCAGTACTTC; cdr3_aa: CASSLLGLAGTETQYF
v_call: TRBV4-3; j_call: TRBJ2-1; d_call: .; clone_size: once; cdr3_nt: TGCGCCAGCAGCCAAGGGAGGGGATCCTTGCGCAATGAGCAGTTCTTC; cdr3_aa: CASSQGRGSLRNEQFF
v_call: TRBV7-9; j_call: TRBJ2-1; d_call: TRBD2; clone_size: once; cdr3_nt: TGTGCCAGCAGCTTCCCCCCCCGACTAGCGGGACGCCACAATGAGCAGTTCTTC; cdr3_aa: CASSFPPRLAGRHNEQFF
v_call: TRBV10-3; j_call: TRBJ2-7; d_call: TRBD2; clone_size: .; cdr3_nt: TGTGCCATCAGTGAATTAGCTAGCGGCTACGAGCAGTACTTC; cdr3_aa: CAISELASGYEQYF
v_call: TRBV18; j_call: TRBJ2-3; d_call: .; clone_size: .; cdr3_nt: TGTGCCAGCTCACCATCTCAGGGTACAGATACGCAGTATTTT; cdr3_aa: CASSPSQGTDTQYF
v_call: TRBV19; j_call: TRBJ2-3; d_call: TRBD2; clone_size: once; cdr3_nt: TGTGCCAGTAGCAAAACCCTAGCGGGAGGGCCGTATACGCAGTATTTT; cdr3_aa: CASSKTLAGGPYTQYF
v_call: TRBV27; j_call: TRBJ2-3; d_call: TRBD2; clone_size: .; cdr3_nt: TGTGCCAGCAGTTCACCTGGGGGGGGCACAGATACGCAGTATTTT; cdr3_aa: CASSSPGGGTDTQYF
v_call: TRBV5-4; j_call: TRBJ1-2; d_call: TRBD1; clone_size: .; cdr3_nt: TGTGCCAGCAGCCCGTACCAGGGGGCGGACTATGGCTACACCTTC; cdr3_aa: CASSPYQGADYGYTF
v_call: TRBV28; j_call: TRBJ1-2; d_call: .; clone_size: .; cdr3_nt: TGTGCCAGCACCACAAATGGGCAGGGCTACGGCTACACCTTC; cdr3_aa: CASTTNGQGYGYTF
v_call: TRBV28; j_call: TRBJ1-5; d_call: TRBD1; clone_size: .; cdr3_nt: TGTGCCAGCAGTTACCGGGACAGGAACATTCAGCCCCAGCATTTT; cdr3_aa: CASSYRDRNIQPQHF
v_call: TRBV4-1; j_call: TRBJ1-1; d_call: .; clone_size: few; cdr3_nt: TGCGCCAGCAGCCAAGATGGAGCGGACCCTCTCGCTGAAGCTTTCTTT; cdr3_aa: CASSQDGADPLAEAFF
v_call: TRBV28; j_call: TRBJ1-2; d_call: TRBD1; clone_size: .; cdr3_nt: TGTGCCAGCAGTTTTCCCGGGACAGGGGCTAACTATGGCTACACCTTC; cdr3_aa: CASSFPGTGANYGYTF
v_call: TRBV12-3/TRBV12-4; j_call: TRBJ2-5; d_call: .; clone_size: .; cdr3_nt: TGTGCCAGCAGTCCCAGCCAAGAGACCCAGTACTTC; cdr3_aa: CASSPSQETQYF
v_call: TRBV5-1; j_call: TRBJ2-7; d_call: TRBD1; clone_size: .; cdr3_nt: TGCGCCAGCAGCTCGGGACAGGCGGGCGAGCAGTACTTC; cdr3_aa: CASSSGQAGEQYF
v_call: TRBV10-3; j_call: TRBJ1-1; d_call: .; clone_size: few; cdr3_nt: TGTGCCATCAGTCCGTACTTGAGCACTGAAGCTTTCTTT; cdr3_aa: CAISPYLSTEAFF
v_call: TRBV7-9; j_call: TRBJ1-2; d_call: TRBD1; clone_size: .; cdr3_nt: TGTGCCAGCAGTCCTGGACAGGGGAACTATGGCTACACCTTC; cdr3_aa: CASSPGQGNYGYTF
v_call: TRBV7-6; j_call: TRBJ2-3; d_call: TRBD2; clone_size: .; cdr3_nt: TGTGCCAGCAGGCCCGGGACTAGCGGAGCAGATACGCAGTATTTT; cdr3_aa: CASRPGTSGADTQYF
v_call: TRBV14; j_call: TRBJ2-1; d_call: .; clone_size: .; cdr3_nt: TGTGCCAGCAGCCCCCCTGGGACTCACTACAATGAGCAGTTCTTC; cdr3_aa: CASSPPGTHYNEQFF
v_call: TRBV29-1; j_call: TRBJ2-1; d_call: .; clone_size: .; cdr3_nt: TGCAGCGTTGATAGAACTAAGGCTGAGCAGTTCTTC; cdr3_aa: CSVDRTKAEQFF
v_call: TRBV19; j_call: TRBJ2-1; d_call: TRBD2; clone_size: .; cdr3_nt: TGTGCCAGTAGATCCGGGACTAGCGGAGTCAATGAGCAGTTCTTC; cdr3_aa: CASRSGTSGVNEQFF
v_call: TRBV28; j_call: TRBJ2-3; d_call: .; clone_size: .; cdr3_nt: TGTGCCAGCAGTTTATCCGGACGGGGCGGGAACACAGATACGCAGTATTTT; cdr3_aa: CASSLSGRGGNTDTQYF
v_call: TRBV5-1; j_call: TRBJ2-7; d_call: .; clone_size: .; cdr3_nt: TGCGCCAGCAGCTTGGCCGGAGGCGCGACCTACGAGCAGTACTTC; cdr3_aa: CASSLAGGATYEQYF
v_call: TRBV12-5; j_call: TRBJ2-5; d_call: TRBD1; clone_size: .; cdr3_nt: TGTGCTAGTGGCTCAACAGGGGGCGAGACCCAGTACTTC; cdr3_aa: CASGSTGGETQYF
v_call: TRBV5-1; j_call: TRBJ2-2; d_call: TRBD2; clone_size: .; cdr3_nt: TGCGCCAGCAGCTCTGGGGTAGCGGGACACACCGGGGAGCTGTTTTTT; cdr3_aa: CASSSGVAGHTGELFF
v_call: TRBV6-6; j_call: TRBJ2-3; d_call: TRBD2; clone_size: .; cdr3_nt: TGTGCCAGCACTAGCGGGAGTCCCCCAGATACGCAGTATTTT; cdr3_aa: CASTSGSPPDTQYF
v_call: TRBV5-1; j_call: TRBJ2-3; d_call: .; clone_size: once; cdr3_nt: TGCGCCAGCAGCTTGGAAGGAGGGTTCACAGATACGCAGTATTTT; cdr3_aa: CASSLEGGFTDTQYF
v_call: TRBV7-9; j_call: TRBJ2-7; d_call: .; clone_size: .; cdr3_nt: TGTGCCAGCAGCTTCACGGCGGTAGGCTACGAGCAGTACTTC; cdr3_aa: CASSFTAVGYEQYF
v_call: TRBV9; j_call: TRBJ2-2; d_call: TRBD2; clone_size: .; cdr3_nt: TGTGCCAGCAGCGCCAGCGGGAGTCGGACCGGGGAGCTGTTTTTT; cdr3_aa: CASSASGSRTGELFF
v_call: TRBV19; j_call: TRBJ1-1; d_call: TRBD1; clone_size: .; cdr3_nt: TGTGCCAGTAGTATAGATCAAGGGGGCCTGAACACTGAAGCTTTCTTT; cdr3_aa: CASSIDQGGLNTEAFF
v_call: TRBV7-8; j_call: TRBJ2-7; d_call: TRBD2; clone_size: .; cdr3_nt: TGTGCCAGCAGCTTGAGCGGGACTTACGAGCAGTACTTC; cdr3_aa: CASSLSGTYEQYF
v_call: TRBV4-3; j_call: TRBJ1-1; d_call: .; clone_size: .; cdr3_nt: TGCGCCAGCAGCCAAGAAGGGACACTGAACACTGAAGCTTTCTTT; cdr3_aa: CASSQEGTLNTEAFF
v_call: TRBV7-2; j_call: TRBJ2-5; d_call: .; clone_size: .; cdr3_nt: TGTGCCACCGCAGGGCGGGGAGGAGGGGAGACCCAGTACTTC; cdr3_aa: CATAGRGGGETQYF
v_call: TRBV29-1; j_call: TRBJ2-5; d_call: TRBD2; clone_size: .; cdr3_nt: TGCAGCGTTGAAGGGACTAGCGGAGGCTCTGGGACCCAGTACTTC; cdr3_aa: CSVEGTSGGSGTQYF
v_call: TRBV29-1; j_call: TRBJ1-2; d_call: TRBD1; clone_size: .; cdr3_nt: TGCAGCGTGGAGGGACAGAAGGACAGACAGTATGGCTACACCTTC; cdr3_aa: CSVEGQKDRQYGYTF
v_call: TRBV19; j_call: TRBJ2-1; d_call: TRBD2; clone_size: .; cdr3_nt: TGTGCCAGTAGTATGATTGTGACTAGCGGGATAAGGGGTTTCGGCAATGAGCAGTTCTTC; cdr3_aa: CASSMIVTSGIRGFGNEQFF
v_call: TRBV25-1; j_call: TRBJ1-1; d_call: .; clone_size: .; cdr3_nt: TGTGCCAGCAGTGTAACCGGGATGAACACTGAAGCTTTCTTT; cdr3_aa: CASSVTGMNTEAFF
v_call: TRBV12-2; j_call: TRBJ1-5; d_call: .; clone_size: .; cdr3_nt: TGTGCAAGTCGCCATAGGGACAGGGAAGGTCAGCCCCAGCATTTT; cdr3_aa: CASRHRDREGQPQHF
v_call: TRBV5-5; j_call: TRBJ2-4; d_call: .; clone_size: .; cdr3_nt: TGTGCCAGCAGCTTGACGACTATAAACATTCAGTACTTC; cdr3_aa: CASSLTTINIQYF
v_call: TRBV19; j_call: TRBJ2-1; d_call: TRBD2; clone_size: .; cdr3_nt: TGTGCCAGTAGTGGGCTAGCGGGAGGGATTGAGCAGTTCTTC; cdr3_aa: CASSGLAGGIEQFF
v_call: TRBV27; j_call: TRBJ1-3; d_call: .; clone_size: .; cdr3_nt: TGTGCCAGCAGTTCCTCGGACAGTCGCTCGGGAAACACCATATATTTT; cdr3_aa: CASSSSDSRSGNTIYF
v_call: TRBV19; j_call: TRBJ2-2; d_call: .; clone_size: .; cdr3_nt: TGTGCCAGTAGTATGGCGGCCACCGGGGAGCTGTTTTTT; cdr3_aa: CASSMAATGELFF
v_call: TRBV6-5; j_call: TRBJ2-7; d_call: TRBD1; clone_size: few; cdr3_nt: TGTGCCAGCATTCCAGGACAGGGTTTGGACTACGAGCAGTACTTC; cdr3_aa: CASIPGQGLDYEQYF
v_call: TRBV18; j_call: TRBJ2-7; d_call: TRBD2; clone_size: .; cdr3_nt: TGTGCCAGCTCCCTGCGGAGCGGGACCTACGAGCAGTACTTC; cdr3_aa: CASSLRSGTYEQYF
v_call: TRBV28; j_call: TRBJ2-7; d_call: TRBD1; clone_size: .; cdr3_nt: TGTGCCAGCAGTTTATGGACAGGGGCGGGAGAGCAGTACTTC; cdr3_aa: CASSLWTGAGEQYF
v_call: TRBV23-1; j_call: TRBJ2-7; d_call: TRBD1; clone_size: .; cdr3_nt: TGCGCCAGCAGTCACGAGACAGGGAGTGTATACGAGCAGTACTTC; cdr3_aa: CASSHETGSVYEQYF
v_call: TRBV4-1; j_call: TRBJ2-1; d_call: .; clone_size: .; cdr3_nt: TGCGCCAGCAGCCAAGCAGGGACAAAATACAATGAGCAGTTCTTC; cdr3_aa: CASSQAGTKYNEQFF